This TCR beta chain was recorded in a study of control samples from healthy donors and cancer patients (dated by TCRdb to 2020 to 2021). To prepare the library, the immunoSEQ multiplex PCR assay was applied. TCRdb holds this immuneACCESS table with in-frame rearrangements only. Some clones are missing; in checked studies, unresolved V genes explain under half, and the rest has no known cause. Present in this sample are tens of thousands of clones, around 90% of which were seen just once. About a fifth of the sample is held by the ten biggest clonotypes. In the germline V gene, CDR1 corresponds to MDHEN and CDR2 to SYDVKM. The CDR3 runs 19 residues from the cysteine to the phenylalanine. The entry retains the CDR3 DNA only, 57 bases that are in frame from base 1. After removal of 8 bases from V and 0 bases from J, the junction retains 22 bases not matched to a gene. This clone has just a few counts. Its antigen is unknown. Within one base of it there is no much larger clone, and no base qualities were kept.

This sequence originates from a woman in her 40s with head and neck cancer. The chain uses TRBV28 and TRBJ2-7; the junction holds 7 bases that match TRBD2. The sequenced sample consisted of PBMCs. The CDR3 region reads CASLWAGATREVSSYEQYF. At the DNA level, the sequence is TGTGCCAGCCTGTGGGCGGGAGCTACCCGGGAAGTAAGCTCCTACGAGCAGTACTTC. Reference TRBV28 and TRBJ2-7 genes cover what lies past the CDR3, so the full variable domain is DVKVTQSSRYLVKRTGEKVFLECVQDMDHENMFWYRQDPGLGLRLIYFSYDVKMKEKGDIPEGYSVSREKKERFSLILESASTNQTSMYLCASLWAGATREVSSYEQYFGPGTRLTVT.